The next 21 T cell receptor beta chains were all read from a single sample in a study of regulatory T cells in long-lasting Graves disease. CDR3 regions were amplified by Arm-PCR using iRepertoire HTBI primers to build TCR beta libraries. MiXCR, run by TCRdb on the multiplex PCR reads, gives a single entry per CDR3 protein. The sample includes around 450,000 distinct CDR3 sequences, 15% to 20% of them seen just once. The time point denotes: newly diagnosed GD, antithyroid drugs for less than 3 months. The TCR library was made from RNA that had been extracted from PBMCs in TRIzol. The same sample was also studied in work on T cells in Graves' hyperthyroidism and ophthalmopathy.

The specimen was peripheral blood mononuclear cells (PBMCs), collected at new diagnosis, from a patient treated with antithyroid drugs. These receptors were collected from a man aged 40-49 years with Graves disease.

The CDR3 region has the DNA TGTGCCTGGAGTGTACAGAGACAAGAGACCCAGTACTTC. Protein sequence: CAWSVQRQETQYF. The gene calls are TRBV30 and TRBJ2-5; D gene ambiguous. Trimming removed 0 bases from V and 2 bases from J, with 7 bases in between. The CDR3 has 13 residues. From germline, CDR1 is GTSNPN and CDR2 SVGIG (reference sequence).

Many counts were recorded for this clonotype. The CDR3 DNA reads as TGTGCCTGGAGTGAGCGATTACAGGCGAACACCGGGGAGCTGTTTTTT. This sequence encodes CAWSERLQANTGELFF. The rearrangement links TRBV30 to TRBJ2-2; the D gene is possibly TRBD1 (5 bases). Trimming cost V 1 base and J 0 bases, with 12 bases left between them. The CDR3 runs 16 residues. Germline-derived CDR1 and CDR2 are GTSNPN and SVGIG (reference sequence).

The sample holds many counts of this clonotype. The chain is built from TRBV28 and TRBJ2-5, with 11 bases aligning to TRBD2. V gave up 5 bases and J gave up 1 base; unmatched junction bases: 9. This CDR3 contains 17 residues. Germline loops: CDR1 MDHEN, CDR2 SYDVKM. The CDR3 nucleotides read TGTGCCAGCAGTGCGGGTATTCTAGCGGGAGGCCAAGAGACCCAGTACTTC. Protein product: CASSAGILAGGQETQYF.

This clonotype was found many times. The V and J genes are TRBV30 and TRBJ2-7, with TRBD2 as a possible D gene (6 bases). Germline V gives CDR1 GTSNPN, CDR2 SVGIG (reference sequence). Trimming removed 1 base from V and 0 bases from J, with 10 bases in between. The CDR3 is made up of 14 amino acids. In DNA form, the CDR3 reads TGTGCCTGGAGTGAGCAGGGAGGCTCCTACGAGCAGTACTTC. This encodes CAWSEQGGSYEQYF. The whole variable domain, filled in from reference TRBV30 and TRBJ2-7, reads SQTIHQWPATLVQPVGSPLSLECTVEGTSNPNLYWYRQAAGRGLQLLFYSVGIGQISSEVPQNLSASRPQDRQFILSSKKLLLSDSGFYLCAWSEQGGSYEQYFGPGTRLTVT.

Many counts were recorded for this clonotype. This chain joins TRBV24-1 and TRBJ2-1; D is uncertain. CDR1 is KGHDR, CDR2 SFDVKD, per germline. The CDR3 loop spans 13 amino acids. Between the trimmed V and J ends, which lost 9 bases and 5 bases, there was a span of 13 bases. The CDR3 sequence: CATGGIGHNEQFF. The CDR3, as DNA: TGTGCCACCGGCGGAATCGGGCACAATGAGCAGTTCTTC.

V is TRBV14 and J is TRBJ2-1, with TRBD2 matching over 8 bases. V dropped 1 base and J dropped 1; count of bases not matched to a gene: 9. Germline values: CDR1 SGHDN, CDR2 FVKESK. CDR3 length equals 18 residues. The CDR3 is CASSQGWLAGASYNEQFF. The CDR3 DNA reads as TGTGCCAGCAGCCAAGGTTGGCTAGCGGGTGCGTCCTACAATGAGCAGTTCTTC.

This clonotype was recorded at least ten times. The genes are TRBV11-3 and TRBJ2-7; 13 bases match TRBD2. The CDR3 spans 20 residues. The ends lost 3 bases at V and 2 bases at J; junction bases unmatched: 16. The germline V gene encodes CDR1 SGHNT and CDR2 YENEEA. In DNA form, the CDR3 reads TGTGCCAGCAGCTTGACCTTATGGACTAGCGGGAGTCCCCTTACCTACGAGCAGTACTTC. Translating it yields CASSLTLWTSGSPLTYEQYF.

This clonotype was picked up many times. This chain connects TRBV24-1 to TRBJ2-6; no definite D call. The CDR3 spans 13 residues. Germline V lookup: CDR1 KGHDR, CDR2 SFDVKD. The V and J ends lost 5 bases and 1 base respectively, with 2 bases between them. The CDR3 region has the DNA TGTGCCACCAGTGGGTCTGGGGCCAACGTCCTGACTTTC. It is translated as CATSGSGANVLTF.

This clonotype has at least ten counts. The chain joins TRBV2 to TRBJ1-1; 10 bases align to TRBD1. Germline V gene data show CDR1 as SNHLY and CDR2 as FYNNEI. This CDR3 has 13 amino acids. The V segment lost 8 bases and the J segment 5 bases; nucleotides outside the gene matches: 5. CDR3 loop: CASDRGPRTEAFF. The CDR3 DNA reads TGTGCCAGCGACAGGGGGCCCAGGACTGAAGCTTTCTTT.

The chain recombines TRBV6-1 with TRBJ2-7; D remains unclear. Per the germline V gene, CDR1 is MNHNS and CDR2 is SASEGT. V shed 5 bases and J shed 4 bases, with 12 bases lying between them. This CDR3 comprises 13 residues. CDR3: CASSTQQLYEQYF. In DNA, the CDR3 is TGTGCCAGCAGTACCCAACAGCTGTACGAGCAGTACTTC.

This clonotype appeared many times. The chain carries TRBV29-1 and TRBJ2-5, with D possibly TRBD2 on 6 matching bases. CDR1 and CDR2 from the germline V gene are SQVTM and ANQGSEA. The CDR3 contains 14 residues. The ends were cut back, 3 bases at V and 5 bases at J, with 16 bases in the middle. Here the CDR3 DNA reads TGCAGCGTTGATGTCGGGGGATTAGGGGAGACCCAGTACTTC. Translation gives CSVDVGGLGETQYF.

This clonotype was counted only a few times. The chain uses TRBV10-2 and TRBJ2-5, with D uncertain. The CDR3 covers 12 residues. CDR1 is WSHSY and CDR2 is SAAADI in the germline V gene. The V end lost 6 bases, the J end lost 7 bases, and 12 bases lay between the germline ends. CDR3 protein: CASRGWAATQYF. The DNA for the CDR3 is TGCGCCAGCAGGGGCTGGGCAGCGACCCAGTACTTC.

This clonotype showed up many times. This rearrangement joins TRBV28 to TRBJ1-1, with TRBD1 identical over 7 bases. Germline V CDR1 and CDR2: MDHEN, SYDVKM. The CDR3 consists of 13 residues. With 1 base clipped from V and 8 bases from J, the junction kept 4 bases outside the gene matches. CDR3 bases: TGTGCCAGCAGTTTATCTCTGGACAGGGAAGCTTTCTTT. This encodes CASSLSLDREAFF. Complete variable domain (other parts from reference TRBV28 and TRBJ1-1): DVKVTQSSRYLVKRTGEKVFLECVQDMDHENMFWYRQDPGLGLRLIYFSYDVKMKEKGDIPEGYSVSREKKERFSLILESASTNQTSMYLCASSLSLDREAFFGQGTRLTVV.

This clonotype showed up many times. This sequence joins TRBV11-2 and TRBJ1-4, with D possibly TRBD1 on 6 matching bases. The length of the CDR3 is 11 residues. The V end lost 2 bases, the J end lost 12 bases, and 7 bases lay between the germline ends. From germline, CDR1 is SGHAT and CDR2 FQNNGV. CDR3 sequence: CASSLKGELFF. The CDR3 nucleotides are TGTGCCAGCAGCTTAAAGGGGGAACTGTTTTTT.

The V call is TRBV2, the J call TRBJ2-7; possible D gene TRBD1, 5 bases. The V gene lost 0 bases and the J gene lost 2 bases, with 5 bases spanning the gap. The length of the CDR3 is 13 residues. The V gene's germline CDR1 is SNHLY and CDR2 FYNNEI. In DNA form, the CDR3 reads TGTGCCAGCAGTGAAGCGGGGCCCTACGAGCAGTACTTC. This translates into CASSEAGPYEQYF.

The chain employs TRBV27 and TRBJ2-1; 7 nucleotides agree with TRBD2. Germline V lookup: CDR1 MNHEY, CDR2 SMNVEV (reference sequence). The CDR3 is 14 amino acids. V trimming: 0 bases; J trimming: 6 bases; junction bases outside the gene matches: 2. CDR3 sequence reads: CASSLSGTTNEQFF. The CDR3 nucleotides are TGTGCCAGCAGTTTATCTGGGACTACCAATGAGCAGTTCTTC.

This clonotype has a handful of counts. This chain connects TRBV18 to TRBJ2-1, with D possibly being TRBD2 (6 bases). The CDR3 has 15 amino acids. Germline lookup yields CDR1 KGHSH and CDR2 LQKENI. V was shortened by 6 bases and J by 5 bases, with 17 bases between the two germline ends. As DNA, the CDR3 is TGTGCCAGCTCCCCTTTAGGGACTGCCAACAATGAGCAGTTCTTC. Amino acids: CASSPLGTANNEQFF.

The genes are TRBV5-1 and TRBJ2-6, with D possibly matching TRBD1 (6 bases). The CDR3 consists of 16 residues. V shed 0 bases and J shed 4 bases, with 11 bases lying between them. Germline CDR1 SGHRS, CDR2 YFSETQ. The CDR3 region is CASSLDTGRGANVLTF. CDR3 DNA sequence: TGCGCCAGCAGCTTGGATACAGGGCGGGGGGCCAACGTCCTGACTTTC.

This clonotype was found many times. V and J are TRBV20-1 and TRBJ1-5, with D possibly being TRBD1 (6 bases). This CDR3 comprises 14 residues. The germline V gene has CDR1 DFQATT and CDR2 SNEGSKA (reference sequence). V was clipped by 4 bases and J by 6 bases, with 16 bases between them. CDR3 nucleotide sequence: TGCAGTGCTAAAGGTGACAGGTATGGTCAGCCCCAGCATTTT. Its protein is CSAKGDRYGQPQHF.

The chain employs TRBV6-2 or TRBV6-3 and TRBJ2-4, with D perhaps matching TRBD1 (6 bases). V gave up 4 bases and J gave up 1 base, with 11 bases separating them. The CDR3 consists of 15 residues. The germline gives CDR1 MNHEY, CDR2 SVGEGT. The CDR3 nucleotides read TGTGCCAGCAGTTCAGGGGTGTGGGCCAAAAACATTCAGTACTTC. Translated, it gives CASSSGVWAKNIQYF.

The sample holds many counts of this clonotype. This chain connects TRBV14 to TRBJ1-1; 8 bases map to TRBD1. CDR1 and CDR2 (germline): SGHDN, FVKESK. The CDR3 is 13 amino acids. V shed 2 bases, J shed 4 bases, and the junction held 0 bases outside the gene matches. The CDR3 DNA reads TGTGCCAGCAGCCAAACAGGGGGCACTGAAGCTTTCTTT. Its protein product is CASSQTGGTEAFF. The full variable domain, in which reference TRBV14 and TRBJ1-1 provide the parts outside the CDR3, is EAGVTQFPSHSVIEKGQTVTLRCDPISGHDNLYWYRRVMGKEIKFLLHFVKESKQDESGMPNNRFLAERTGGTYSTLKVQPAELEDSGVYFCASSQTGGTEAFFGQGTRLTVV.